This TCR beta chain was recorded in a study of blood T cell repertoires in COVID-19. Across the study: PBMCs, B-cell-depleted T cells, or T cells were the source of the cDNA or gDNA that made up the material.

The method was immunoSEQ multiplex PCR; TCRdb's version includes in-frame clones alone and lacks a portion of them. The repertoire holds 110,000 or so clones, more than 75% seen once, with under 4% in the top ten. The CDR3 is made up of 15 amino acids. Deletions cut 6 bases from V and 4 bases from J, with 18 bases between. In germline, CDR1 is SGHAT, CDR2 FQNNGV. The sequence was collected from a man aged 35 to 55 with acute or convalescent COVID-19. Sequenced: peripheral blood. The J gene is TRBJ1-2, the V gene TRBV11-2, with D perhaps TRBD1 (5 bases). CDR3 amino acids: CASRSLTGSVYGYTF. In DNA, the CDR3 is TGTGCCAGCAGAAGCTTAACAGGCAGTGTCTATGGCTACACCTTC. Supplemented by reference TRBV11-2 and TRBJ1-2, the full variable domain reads EAGVAQSPRYKIIEKRQSVAFWCNPISGHATLYWYQQILGQGPKLLIQFQNNGVVDDSQLPKDRFSAERLKGVDSTLKIQPAKLEDSAVYLCASRSLTGSVYGYTFGSGTRLTVV.